The text below deals with one T cell receptor beta chain. Its antigen remains unknown. The CDR3 length is 18 residues. The germline gives CDR1 LGHNA, CDR2 YSLEER. The V gene lost 1 base and the J gene lost 4 bases, with 19 bases spanning the gap. The data belong to a study of cytomegalovirus exposure and HLA in healthy donors. The PCR made use of 60 Vbeta and 13 Jbeta primers. Profiled with immunoSEQ multiplex PCR; TCRdb holds only in-frame clones, not every one. The repertoire has 150,000 to 200,000 clones, around 78% of them found once; the top ten carry about 0.8%. The study's findings and limits: A few chains tied to CMV proved CMV antigen-specific in vitro. Clonal expansion was found to be greater in HLA-associated TCR beta chains than in equally common others in a later analysis.

The chain links TRBV4-3 to TRBJ2-2; D may be TRBD2 (7 bases). The origin of this receptor is a female donor in good health and CMV-seronegative. Material: PBMCs. CDR3 sequence: CASSQVARGGVGTGELFF. CDR3 nucleotides: TGCGCCAGCAGCCAAGTGGCCAGGGGAGGGGTCGGCACCGGGGAGCTGTTTTTT.